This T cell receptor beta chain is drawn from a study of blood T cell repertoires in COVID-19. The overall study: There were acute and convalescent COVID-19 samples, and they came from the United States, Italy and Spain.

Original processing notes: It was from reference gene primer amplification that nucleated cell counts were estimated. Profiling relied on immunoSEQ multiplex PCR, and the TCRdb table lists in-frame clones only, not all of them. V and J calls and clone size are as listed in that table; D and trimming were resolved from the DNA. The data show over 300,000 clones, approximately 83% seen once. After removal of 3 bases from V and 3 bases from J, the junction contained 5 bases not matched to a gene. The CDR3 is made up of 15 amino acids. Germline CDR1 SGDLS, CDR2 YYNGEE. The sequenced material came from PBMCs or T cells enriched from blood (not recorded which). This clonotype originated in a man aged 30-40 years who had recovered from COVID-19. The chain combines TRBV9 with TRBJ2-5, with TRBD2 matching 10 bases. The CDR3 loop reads CASSALAGREETQYF. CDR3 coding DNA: TGTGCCAGCAGCGCACTAGCGGGGAGGGAAGAGACCCAGTACTTC.